Listed here are 14 T cell receptor beta chains from one sample, sequenced in a study of T cell responses to AZD1222 COVID-19 vaccine. Produced via immunoSEQ multiplex PCR; TCRdb's table is partial and in-frame only. The sample shows fewer than 150,000 clones, around 87% of them seen only once. The sequencing here drew on peripheral blood, taken on day 0 of AZD1222 vaccination. Receptors were obtained from an adult in good health.

The rearrangement links TRBV7-6 to TRBJ1-3; tentatively, D is TRBD1 (5 bases). V lost 1 base and J 1 base, leaving 14 bases between the germline ends. CDR1 and CDR2 (germline): SGHVS, FNYEAQ. The CDR3 loop spans 17 amino acids. The CDR3 is CASSLDGARSSGNTIYF. DNA for the CDR3: TGTGCCAGCAGCTTAGATGGGGCAAGATCTTCTGGAAACACCATATATTTT.

V gene TRBV5-1 combines with J gene TRBJ1-2, with 8 bases identical to TRBD1. After removal of 4 bases from V and 1 base from J, the junction contained 6 bases not matched to a gene. CDR1 and CDR2 (germline): SGHRS, YFSETQ. This CDR3 has 15 amino acids. The DNA for the CDR3 is TGCGCCAGCAGCCCCCGGACAGGGATTAACTATGGCTACACCTTC. Its protein is CASSPRTGINYGYTF.

The CDR3 loop reads CSSMPGGNTDTQYF. CDR3 bases: TGCAGCTCCATGCCGGGGGGGAACACAGATACGCAGTATTTT. The rearrangement uses TRBV29-1 and TRBJ2-3, with 8 positions matching TRBD2. V shed 8 bases, J shed 2 bases, and the junction held 9 bases outside the gene matches. The CDR3 runs to 14 residues. Germline V gene sequence: CDR1 SQVTM, CDR2 ANQGSEA.

The V call is TRBV7-2, the J call TRBJ1-5; D is uncertain. Trimming took 3 bases from V and 7 from J, leaving 10 bases between them. The CDR3 loop spans 13 amino acids. CDR1 is SGHTA and CDR2 is FQGNSA in the germline V gene. The CDR3 sequence: CASSFVVGQPQHF. CDR3 sequence (DNA): TGTGCCAGCAGCTTCGTAGTGGGACAGCCCCAGCATTTT.

This chain uses TRBV27 with TRBJ1-6; TRBD1 matches 7 bases. The trim removed 5 bases at V and 6 bases at J, leaving 4 bases unmatched. CDR3 size: 14 residues. Germline CDR1 and CDR2: MNHEY and SMNVEV (reference sequence). The DNA of the CDR3 is TGTGCCAGCAGTCCGGGACAGCCTAATTCACCCCTCCACTTT. This translates into CASSPGQPNSPLHF.

The gene calls are TRBV30 and TRBJ1-5; the D is unclear. CDR1 is GTSNPN, CDR2 SVGIG, per germline (reference sequence). V was cut by 1 base and J by 0 bases, with 4 bases left in between. This CDR3 is 13 amino acids long. CDR3 region: CAWSAFSNQPQHF. The CDR3 DNA sequence: TGTGCCTGGAGTGCGTTTAGCAATCAGCCCCAGCATTTT.

The chain uses TRBV19 and TRBJ2-7, with a possible D match to TRBD2 (7 bases). In germline, CDR1 is LNHDA, CDR2 SQIVND (reference sequence). The V gene lost 6 bases and the J gene lost 2 bases, with 14 bases spanning the gap. The CDR3 runs to 14 residues. CDR3 nucleotide sequence: TGTGCCAGTAGCTACCCGGGGGGCCCCTACGAGCAGTACTTC. Protein: CASSYPGGPYEQYF.

The rearrangement uses TRBV7-9 and TRBJ1-2; D call uncertain. Looked up from germline, CDR1 is SEHNR and CDR2 is FQNEAQ (reference sequence). The V and J ends lost 5 bases and 8 bases respectively, with 6 bases between them. The length of the CDR3 is 10 residues. The CDR3 DNA follows: TGTGCCAGCAGCGCCAGCGGCTACACCTTC. Its translation is CASSASGYTF.

V usage is TRBV10-1 and J usage is TRBJ1-5; no reliable D call. Germline CDR1 is WNHNN and CDR2 is SYGVQD (reference sequence). V was shortened by 5 bases and J by 6 bases, with 14 bases between the two germline ends. CDR3 length equals 14 residues. The CDR3 sequence is CASSFSGVGQPQHF. CDR3 coding DNA: TGCGCCAGCAGTTTTTCCGGGGTCGGTCAGCCCCAGCATTTT.

The rearrangement links TRBV7-2 to TRBJ1-2; D is unclear. V dropped 3 bases and J dropped 8 bases, with 10 bases sitting between them. The CDR3 is 12 residues long. Germline CDR1 is SGHTA and CDR2 is FQGNSA. For the CDR3, the DNA is TGTGCCAGCAGCTTTGGATCGCGGGGCTACACCTTC. Protein sequence: CASSFGSRGYTF.

This chain links TRBV7-2 with TRBJ1-1; D gene uncertain. The V gene's germline CDR1 is SGHTA and CDR2 FQGNSA. Between the trimmed V and J ends, which lost 6 bases and 0 bases, there was a span of 11 bases. CDR3 length: 14 residues. CDR3 bases: TGTGCCAGCAGGGATGGGGTTGTGAACACTGAAGCTTTCTTT. This gives the protein CASRDGVVNTEAFF.

The chain links TRBV7-3 to TRBJ1-3; D perhaps matches TRBD1 (6 bases). Germline CDR1 is SGHTA and CDR2 is FQGTGA. The V gene lost 2 bases and the J gene lost 3 bases, with 14 bases spanning the gap. CDR3 length: 16 residues. In DNA, the CDR3 is TGTGCCAGCAGCTTAGCCGGGGGGCGAAATGGAAACACCATATATTTT. This encodes CASSLAGGRNGNTIYF.

The chain couples TRBV4-1 to TRBJ1-6; no firm D call. Germline CDR1 is MGHRA and CDR2 is YSYEKL. The CDR3 is 14 residues long. The germline V and J ends were trimmed by 4 bases and 2 bases, with 6 bases remaining between them. The CDR3 spells CASSPGAYNSPLHF. As DNA, the CDR3 is TGCGCCAGCAGCCCCGGGGCCTATAATTCACCCCTCCACTTT.

This clone was picked up a small number of times. Here the CDR3 DNA reads TGTGCCAGTAGTATAGATGGAGGGGCCCCAAGGGGCTACACCTTC. Translating it yields CASSIDGGAPRGYTF. This chain uses TRBV19 with TRBJ1-2, with D perhaps TRBD1 (5 bases). CDR1 and CDR2 from the germline V gene are LNHDA and SQIVND (reference sequence). The CDR3 has 15 residues. Trimming left V 0 bases short and J 8 bases short, with 16 bases between.